A selection of T cell receptor beta chains follows, all from one sample in a study of blood T cells in healthy people across ages. Each CDR3 protein is one row after TCRdb ran MiXCR on the 5' RACE reads. Of about a million distinct CDR3 sequences detected, roughly half appear once; the ten largest clones hold roughly 23%. The source material was blood. The origin of the receptors is a woman aged 60 to 75 in good health. Both conserved end residues are part of each CDR3. The D gene is left open where the match is weak. For some rows the clone size is stated as once, few or many, or as a class when expanded; others skip it.

NA	NA	TRBV30	TRBJ1-1	13	TGTGCCTGGAGAGAACAGGGTAACACTGAAGCTTTCTTT	CAWREQGNTEAFF
NA	TRBD1	TRBV30	TRBJ1-2	14	TGTGCCTGGCAGAGGACAGGGGGCGCGGAGGGCTACACCTTC	CAWQRTGGAEGYTF
few	TRBD2	TRBV11-2	TRBJ2-3	14	TGTGCCAGCAGGTCCCGGACTAGCAGGGATACGCAGTATTTT	CASRSRTSRDTQYF
few	NA	TRBV20-1	TRBJ2-4	11	TGCAGTGCTAGAGAATCTTCATTTCAGTACTTC	CSARESSFQYF
few	NA	TRBV20-1	TRBJ2-1	12	TGCAGTGCTAGGGTGCGGGATAATGAGCAGTTCTTC	CSARVRDNEQFF
few	TRBD2	TRBV7-8	TRBJ2-1	15	TGTGCCAGCAGCGCGGGACTAGCGGGAGGCAATGAGCAGTTCTTC	CASSAGLAGGNEQFF
once	NA	TRBV9	TRBJ2-5	14	TGTGCCAGCAGCGTAGCTACCGGGGAAGAGACCCAGTACTTC	CASSVATGEETQYF
NA	TRBD1	TRBV7-2	TRBJ1-4	16	TGTGCCAGCAGCTTAGGATCCCTTGGGACAGGGGAAAAACTGTTTTTT	CASSLGSLGTGEKLFF
NA	TRBD1	TRBV12-3/TRBV12-4	TRBJ2-7	14	TGTGCCAGCAGTACGACAGGGATGGCGGACGAGCAGTACTTC	CASSTTGMADEQYF
NA	NA	TRBV11-2	TRBJ2-1	11	TGTGCCAGCAGTAACCTGAATGAGCAGTTCTTC	CASSNLNEQFF
NA	NA	TRBV7-2	TRBJ2-7	14	TGTGCCAGCAGCTCGAATGCCAGGCCCTACGAGCAGTACTTC	CASSSNARPYEQYF
many	TRBD1	TRBV7-2	TRBJ1-6	17	TGTGCCAGCAGCTTAGAGTTCTTCGCCGACAGGGGTTTTGTCCTCCACTTT	CASSLEFFADRGFVLHF
many	TRBD2	TRBV11-2	TRBJ2-5	14	TGTGCCAGTACTCAAACTAGCGGAGAAGAGACCCAGTACTTC	CASTQTSGEETQYF
NA	TRBD2	TRBV7-2	TRBJ2-2	16	TGTGCCAGCAGCTTAGCTAGCGGGAGGGCCACCGGGGAGCTGTTTTTT	CASSLASGRATGELFF
few	NA	TRBV29-1	TRBJ2-4	12	TGCAGCGTTGATCCCGGGGTTAACATTCAGTACTTC	CSVDPGVNIQYF
NA	TRBD2	TRBV5-1	TRBJ2-3	16	TGCGCCAGCAGCTTCACCGTAGCGGGAGGTGCTGATACGCAGTATTTT	CASSFTVAGGADTQYF
NA	TRBD2	TRBV15	TRBJ2-5	14	TGTGCCACCAGCAGAGATTTTTCGGAGCGGGGGCAGTACTTC	CATSRDFSERGQYF
NA	NA	TRBV20-1	TRBJ2-1	15	TGCAGTGCTCCTGTCGCGGGGAGCTCCTACAATGAGCAGTTCTTC	CSAPVAGSSYNEQFF
few	NA	TRBV11-2	TRBJ2-5	14	TGTGCCAGCACTAGGAACCCAGGGATAGAGACCCAGTACTTC	CASTRNPGIETQYF
NA	TRBD2	TRBV4-3	TRBJ2-1	20	TGCGCCAGCAGCCAAGATAAAACTAGCGGGAGGATTACTAACAACAATGAGCAGTTCTTC	CASSQDKTSGRITNNNEQFF
NA	TRBD1	TRBV12-3/TRBV12-4	TRBJ1-5	12	TGTGCCACCTCAGGGGGCGGTCAGCCCCAGCATTTT	CATSGGGQPQHF
NA	NA	TRBV9	TRBJ2-3	14	TGTGCCAGCAGCGACCGGGACTTCCCGCAGACGCAGTATTTT	CASSDRDFPQTQYF
NA	TRBD1	TRBV2	TRBJ1-4	14	TGTGCCGGCAGTAGGGGACAGGGCTTTGAAAAACTGTTTTTT	CAGSRGQGFEKLFF
NA	NA	TRBV7-9	TRBJ1-1	13	TGTGCCAGCATCCTTTCCGGGTTCACTGAAGCTTTCTTT	CASILSGFTEAFF
few	TRBD1	TRBV7-9	TRBJ1-1	12	TGTGCCGGCGATCAGGGGGGCACTGAAGCTTTCTTT	CAGDQGGTEAFF